Sequencing of this TCR beta chain was carried out in a study of monozygotic twins with inflammatory bowel disease. Total RNA input per TCR library was 3,500 to 4,500 ng. Each UMI, carrying a 6-nucleotide sample barcode, came from template switching. TCRdb reprocessed the 5' RACE reads; each CDR3 protein has one entry and no DNA is given. Its clone listing holds approximately 400,000 distinct CDR3 sequences. This CDR3 contains 15 residues. Looked up from germline, CDR1 is DFQATT and CDR2 is SNEGSKA (reference sequence). V and J are TRBV20-1 and TRBJ2-2. This clonotype originated in a human donor with ulcerative colitis or Crohn's disease, or a healthy co-twin of an affected twin (not recorded which). The specimen sequenced was blood. The CDR3 reads CSATVGGRNTGELFF.